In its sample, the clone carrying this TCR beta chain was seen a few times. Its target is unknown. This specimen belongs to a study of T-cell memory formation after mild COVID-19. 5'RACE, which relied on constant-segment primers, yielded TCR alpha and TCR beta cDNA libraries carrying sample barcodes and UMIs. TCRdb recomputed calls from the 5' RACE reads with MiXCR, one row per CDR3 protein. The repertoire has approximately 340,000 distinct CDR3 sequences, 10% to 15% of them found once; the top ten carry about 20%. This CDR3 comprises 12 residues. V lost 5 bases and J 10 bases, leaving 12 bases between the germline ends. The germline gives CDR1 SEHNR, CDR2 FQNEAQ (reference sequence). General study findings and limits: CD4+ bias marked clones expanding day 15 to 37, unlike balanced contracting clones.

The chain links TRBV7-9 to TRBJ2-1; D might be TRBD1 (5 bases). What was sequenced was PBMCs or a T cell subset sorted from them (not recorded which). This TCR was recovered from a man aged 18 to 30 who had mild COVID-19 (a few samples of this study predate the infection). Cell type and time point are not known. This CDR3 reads CASSTQGLEQFF. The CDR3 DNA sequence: TGTGCCAGCAGCACCCAGGGTCTCGAGCAGTTCTTC.